This T cell receptor (beta chain) was sequenced for a study of cytomegalovirus exposure and HLA in healthy donors. Primers included in the PCR were 60 Vbeta and 13 Jbeta primers. Data came from immunoSEQ multiplex PCR; TCRdb stores just in-frame clones and leaves some out. The sample has approximately 160,000 clones, around 75% seen once; the top ten hold 4% to 5.5%. V shed 0 bases and J shed 1 base, with 6 bases lying between them. CDR1 LGHNA and CDR2 YNFKEQ come from the germline V gene. The CDR3 sequence is 14 residues long. Material for sequencing was PBMCs. V is TRBV4-2 and J is TRBJ1-1, with D unclear. This TCR was sampled from a male donor in good health and CMV-seronegative. For the CDR3, the DNA is TGTGCCAGCAGCCAAGATACAGAGAACACTGAAGCTTTCTTT. This translates into CASSQDTENTEAFF.